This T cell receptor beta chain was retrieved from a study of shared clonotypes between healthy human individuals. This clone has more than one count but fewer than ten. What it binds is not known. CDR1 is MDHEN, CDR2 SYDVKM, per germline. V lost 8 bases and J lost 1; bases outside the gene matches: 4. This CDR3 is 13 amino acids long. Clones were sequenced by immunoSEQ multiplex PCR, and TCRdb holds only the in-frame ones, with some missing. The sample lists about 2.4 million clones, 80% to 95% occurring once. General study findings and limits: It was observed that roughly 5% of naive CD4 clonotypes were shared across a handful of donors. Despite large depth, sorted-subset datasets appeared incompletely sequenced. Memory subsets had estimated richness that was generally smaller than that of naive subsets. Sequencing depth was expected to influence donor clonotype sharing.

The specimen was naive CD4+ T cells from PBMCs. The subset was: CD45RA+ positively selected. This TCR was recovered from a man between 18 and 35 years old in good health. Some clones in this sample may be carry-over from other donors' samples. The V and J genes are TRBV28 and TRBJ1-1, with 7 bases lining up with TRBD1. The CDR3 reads CASVTGPNTEAFF. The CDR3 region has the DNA TGTGCCAGCGTGACAGGGCCGAACACTGAAGCTTTCTTT.